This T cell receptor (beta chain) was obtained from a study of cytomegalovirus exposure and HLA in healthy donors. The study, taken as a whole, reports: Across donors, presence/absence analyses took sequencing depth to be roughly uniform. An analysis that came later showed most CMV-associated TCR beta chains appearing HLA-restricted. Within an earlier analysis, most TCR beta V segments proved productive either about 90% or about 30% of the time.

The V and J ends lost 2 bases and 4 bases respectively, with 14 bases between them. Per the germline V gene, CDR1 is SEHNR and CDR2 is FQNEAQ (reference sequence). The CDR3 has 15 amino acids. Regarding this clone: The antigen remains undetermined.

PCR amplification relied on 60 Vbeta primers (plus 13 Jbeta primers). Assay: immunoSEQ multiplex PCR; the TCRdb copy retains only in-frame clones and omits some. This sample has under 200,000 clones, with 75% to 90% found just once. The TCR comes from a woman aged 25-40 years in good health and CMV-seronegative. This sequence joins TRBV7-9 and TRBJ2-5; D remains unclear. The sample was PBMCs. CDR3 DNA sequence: TGTGCCAGCAGCTTACGCAACTACCAAGGAGAGACCCAGTACTTC. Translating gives CASSLRNYQGETQYF.